This record covers a single T cell receptor beta chain. These data come from a study of T cell changes during pregnancy in multiple sclerosis. Germline CDR1 reads SQVTM; CDR2 reads ANQGSEA. The V segment lost 4 bases and the J segment 7 bases; nucleotides outside the gene matches: 6. The CDR3 loop spans 13 amino acids. Produced via immunoSEQ multiplex PCR; TCRdb's table is partial and in-frame only. The table includes tens of thousands of clones, over 85% detected once. V and J are TRBV29-1 and TRBJ1-2; TRBD1 aligns across 10 bases. This specimen was peripheral blood, taken in the second trimester of pregnancy. This clonotype originated in a female donor in good health, enrolled as a control in a pregnancy study. The CDR3 nucleotides are TGCAGCGTTGTAGACAGGGGGCGGTCTGGCTACACCTTC. It codes for CSVVDRGRSGYTF.